The present T cell receptor beta chain was sequenced within a study of cytomegalovirus exposure and HLA in healthy donors. Study outcomes and limitations: The study assumed roughly uniform donor sequencing depth for presence/absence analyses.

About this clone: Its matching antigen is unknown.

60 Vbeta and 13 Jbeta primers were used in PCR. Generated by immunoSEQ multiplex PCR, the TCRdb table keeps only in-frame clones and is missing some. The repertoire holds roughly 150,000 clones, with roughly 80% as singletons. Deletions cut 0 bases from V and 3 bases from J, with 7 bases between. This CDR3 is built from 14 residues. Germline-derived CDR1 and CDR2 are MGHRA and YSYEKL. The receptor was isolated from a man aged 18 to 29 in good health and CMV-seropositive. Sequencing input: PBMCs. This sequence joins TRBV4-1 and TRBJ2-3; D possibly corresponds to TRBD2 (6 bases). CDR3 in amino acids: CASSQDRGTDTQYF. The CDR3 DNA follows: TGCGCCAGCAGCCAAGATCGGGGGACAGATACGCAGTATTTT.